Below, one T cell receptor (beta chain) is given with its context. The same CDR3 can be traced to other DNA sequences in this sample. Patients had blood sampled at baseline and again on cycle 4 day 1 and cycle 7 day 1. This record belongs to a study of OX40 agonist ivuxolimab in advanced cancers. About the study: The dose-escalation cohort was about 80% male, with a mean age of about 58 years, ranging about 23 to 79.

Assay used: immunoSEQ multiplex PCR; TCRdb lists only in-frame clones, some missing. The repertoire includes some 100,000 clones, 85% to 95% of them detected once, and 0.54% sits in the top ten. This material consisted of CD4+ or CD8+ T cells sorted from blood, taken in a trial of the OX40 agonist ivuxolimab. The TCR was taken from an adult with an advanced solid tumor such as melanoma, head and neck, liver or kidney cancer.

As DNA, the CDR3 is TGTGCCATCAGCGGGACTAGCGGTTCCTACAATGAGCAGTTCTTC. It translates to CAISGTSGSYNEQFF. The chain recombines TRBV10-3 with TRBJ2-1, with 11 bases lining up with TRBD2. Germline lookup yields CDR1 ENHRY and CDR2 SYGVKD. The CDR3 length is 15 residues. Trimming removed 6 bases from V and 1 base from J; junction bases left unmatched: 2.